The 21 T cell receptor beta chains reported below all come from one sample, sequenced in a study of control samples from healthy donors and cancer patients. Sequencing used immunoSEQ multiplex PCR; TCRdb keeps in-frame clones, though not all of them. This table has about 150,000 clones, about 94% appearing once. The specimen sequenced was blood. These receptors all stem from a man aged 45-65 years in good health.

This chain joins TRBV24-1 and TRBJ2-7, with TRBD1 identical over 7 bases. This CDR3 has 13 amino acids. The V gene end was trimmed by 8 bases and the J gene end by 6 bases; junction bases not matched to a gene: 9. CDR1 and CDR2 (germline): KGHDR, SFDVKD. The CDR3 coding sequence is TGTGCCACCATGCAGACAGGGCTGAGCGAGCAGTACTTC. Its protein is CATMQTGLSEQYF.

CDR3: CASSQARPHLGGTQYF. The CDR3 bases are TGTGCCAGCAGCCAAGCTCGCCCACATCTGGGGGGTACGCAGTATTTT. V is TRBV14 and J is TRBJ2-3, with a possible D match to TRBD2 (6 bases). The CDR3 contains 16 residues. The germline V and J ends were trimmed by 1 base and 8 bases, with 19 bases remaining between them. Germline V lookup: CDR1 SGHDN, CDR2 FVKESK.

The V call is TRBV19, the J call TRBJ1-4; D perhaps matches TRBD1 (6 bases). CDR1 LNHDA and CDR2 SQIVND come from the germline V gene (reference sequence). V lost 7 bases to trimming and J lost 4 bases, with 16 bases between them. This CDR3 spans 15 amino acids. CDR3 amino acids: CASNPETGFNEKLFF. The CDR3 DNA sequence: TGTGCCAGTAACCCTGAGACAGGCTTTAATGAAAAACTGTTTTTT.

This chain joins TRBV7-9 and TRBJ1-2, with D perhaps TRBD1 (5 bases). This CDR3 has 12 amino acids. The V end lost 4 bases, the J end lost 8 bases, and 11 bases lay between the germline ends. Germline V gene sequence: CDR1 SEHNR, CDR2 FQNEAQ (reference sequence). The CDR3 DNA follows: TGTGCCAGCAGCTACGGGGGGATGGGCTACACCTTC. This translates into CASSYGGMGYTF. Looking up the rest from reference TRBV7-9 and TRBJ1-2 gives the full variable domain: DTGVSQNPRHKITKRGQNVTFRCDPISEHNRLYWYRQTLGQGPEFLTYFQNEAQLEKSRLLSDRFSAERPKGSFSTLEIQRTEQGDSAMYLCASSYGGMGYTFGSGTRLTVV.

The rearrangement links TRBV28 to TRBJ2-1; the match to TRBD2 covers 8 bases. The J segment lost 5 bases and the V segment lost 5 bases, leaving 5 bases of the junction unmatched. Germline lookup yields CDR1 MDHEN and CDR2 SYDVKM. The CDR3 runs 14 residues. The CDR3 spells CASSGGLENNEQFF. The DNA of the CDR3 is TGTGCCAGCAGTGGGGGACTAGAAAACAATGAGCAGTTCTTC.

J is TRBJ2-2 and V is TRBV5-1, with TRBD1 matching 7 bases. Germline assignment: CDR1 SGHRS and CDR2 YFSETQ. CDR3 length equals 15 residues. The junction had 7 bases not matched to a gene; V was cut back by 5 bases and J by 3 bases. CDR3 nucleotide sequence: TGCGCCAGCAGTCCCGGGACAGCCCACACCGGGGAGCTGTTTTTT. This encodes CASSPGTAHTGELFF.

V is TRBV6-5 and J is TRBJ1-1; D is undetermined. This CDR3 comprises 12 residues. CDR1 and CDR2 (germline): MNHEY, SVGAGI. V dropped 6 bases and J dropped 5 bases, with 10 bases sitting between them. As DNA, the CDR3 is TGTGCCAGCAGCGTCCGAGGGACTGAAGCTTTCTTT. Translating it yields CASSVRGTEAFF.

The chain joins TRBV27 to TRBJ2-2, with D perhaps matching TRBD1 or TRBD2 (6 bases each). The CDR3 runs 14 residues. Germline-derived CDR1 and CDR2 are MNHEY and SMNVEV (reference sequence). The V end was cut by 5 bases, the J end by 3 bases, with 10 bases between. The CDR3 loop is CASSRRGDTGELFF. In nucleotides, the CDR3 is TGTGCCAGCAGTAGGAGGGGGGACACCGGGGAGCTGTTTTTT.

Regarding this clone: Other DNA variants within this sample encode the same CDR3. The genes are TRBV15 and TRBJ1-4; maybe TRBD1 (5 bases). Trimming left V 3 bases short and J 8 bases short, with 13 bases between. Germline lookup yields CDR1 LNHNV and CDR2 YYDKDF (reference sequence). There are 14 residues in the CDR3. CDR3 sequence: CATSRGTGGEKLFF. The CDR3 region has the DNA TGTGCCACCAGCAGGGGCACTGGGGGGGAAAAACTGTTTTTT. Complete variable domain (other parts from reference TRBV15 and TRBJ1-4): DAMVIQNPRYQVTQFGKPVTLSCSQTLNHNVMYWYQQKSSQAPKLLFHYYDKDFNNEADTPDNFQSRRPNTSFCFLDIRSPGLGDTAMYLCATSRGTGGEKLFFGSGTQLSVL.

The chain uses TRBV28 and TRBJ2-3; TRBD1 aligns across 7 bases. There are 14 residues in the CDR3. The trim removed 4 bases at V and 2 bases at J, leaving 3 bases unmatched. Looked up from germline, CDR1 is MDHEN and CDR2 is SYDVKM. The CDR3 spells CASSSGQLTDTQYF. The CDR3 DNA reads TGTGCCAGCAGTTCGGGACAGCTCACAGATACGCAGTATTTT. Combining the CDR3 with reference TRBV28 and TRBJ2-3 gives the whole variable domain DVKVTQSSRYLVKRTGEKVFLECVQDMDHENMFWYRQDPGLGLRLIYFSYDVKMKEKGDIPEGYSVSREKKERFSLILESASTNQTSMYLCASSSGQLTDTQYFGPGTRLTVL.

The V call is TRBV12-3 or TRBV12-4, the J call TRBJ1-5; D gene ambiguous. V shed 5 bases and J shed 7 bases, with 12 bases lying between them. This CDR3 region has 13 residues. The CDR3 nucleotides are TGTGCCAGCAGTCAGGACCGGGTCCAGCCCCAGCATTTT. It is translated as CASSQDRVQPQHF.

This chain joins TRBV6-5 and TRBJ1-3; 7 bases align to TRBD1. The CDR3 is 14 residues long. Trimming cost V 6 bases and J 3 bases; bases outside gene matches: 5. Germline CDR1 MNHEY, CDR2 SVGAGI. This CDR3 reads CASRSGQLGNTIYF. The CDR3 nucleotides are TGTGCCAGCAGGTCGGGACAGCTTGGAAACACCATATATTTT.

The rearrangement uses TRBV2 and TRBJ2-5, with D possibly matching TRBD2 (7 bases). Trimming took off 6 bases at V and 5 bases at J, with 16 bases between the two ends. CDR3 length: 14 amino acids. Germline CDR1 is SNHLY and CDR2 is FYNNEI. CDR3 nucleotides: TGTGCCAGCAGCCGCGCGGGGGCTGTGGAGACCCAGTACTTC. Translation: CASSRAGAVETQYF.

The sample holds one count of this clone. The chain couples TRBV2 to TRBJ1-1; 10 bases agree with TRBD1. This CDR3 spans 14 amino acids. Germline V gene lookup returns CDR1 SNHLY and CDR2 FYNNEI. Trimming at V came to 6 bases and at J to 4 bases, leaving 5 bases not matched to a gene. Written as DNA, the CDR3 is TGTGCCAGCAGAGCGGGACAGGGGTTCACTGAAGCTTTCTTT. Translated: CASRAGQGFTEAFF.

The chain couples TRBV5-1 to TRBJ2-2; D ambiguous. There are 15 residues in the CDR3. With 1 base removed from V and 1 base from J, the gap between germline ends came to 8 bases. Looked up from germline, CDR1 is SGHRS and CDR2 is YFSETQ. Here the CDR3 DNA reads TGCGCCAGCAGCTTGTTACCAATGAACACCGGGGAGCTGTTTTTT. Residues: CASSLLPMNTGELFF.

The rearrangement joins TRBV18 to TRBJ1-2; a weak D match, TRBD1 (5 bases). The CDR3 length is 13 residues. Germline V gene sequence: CDR1 KGHSH, CDR2 LQKENI. The V end lost 3 bases, the J end lost 1 base, and 6 bases lay between the germline ends. CDR3 nucleotide sequence: TGTGCCAGCTCACCGGACAATAACTATGGCTACACCTTC. Amino acid sequence: CASSPDNNYGYTF.

The chain links TRBV6-6 to TRBJ2-3; D may be TRBD1 (6 bases). Trimming took 7 bases from V and 0 from J, leaving 14 bases between them. The CDR3 length is 15 residues. CDR1 and CDR2 (germline): MNHNY, SVGAGI (reference sequence). As DNA, the CDR3 is TGTGCCAGCAACTTAGGGGACACTAGCACAGATACGCAGTATTTT. Translated: CASNLGDTSTDTQYF.

The CDR3 DNA is TGCGCCAGCAGCATAGGGGGGGGCGGGGCCAACGTCCTGACTTTC. This encodes CASSIGGGGANVLTF. The chain uses TRBV5-1 and TRBJ2-6, with a tentative D call TRBD2 (7 bases). Trimming left V 4 bases short and J 4 bases short, with 12 bases between. The CDR3 consists of 15 residues. Germline CDR1 SGHRS, CDR2 YFSETQ. The complete variable domain, with remaining parts taken from reference TRBV5-1 and TRBJ2-6, reads KAGVTQTPRYLIKTRGQQVTLSCSPISGHRSVSWYQQTPGQGLQFLFEYFSETQRNKGNFPGRFSGRQFSNSRSEMNVSTLELGDSALYLCASSIGGGGANVLTFGAGSRLTVL.

The chain has TRBV7-6 and TRBJ2-1, with 9 positions matching TRBD2. With 5 bases clipped from V and 6 bases from J, the junction kept 8 bases outside the gene matches. The CDR3 is made up of 15 amino acids. Germline V gene sequence: CDR1 SGHVS, CDR2 FNYEAQ. The CDR3 nucleotides read TGTGCCAGCAGCCTTGGACTAGCGAGTAGCAATGAGCAGTTCTTC. It translates to CASSLGLASSNEQFF.

V usage is TRBV3-1 (or the pseudogene TRBV3-2) and J usage is TRBJ2-4; D is unresolved. Germline lookup yields CDR1 LGHDT and CDR2 YNNKEL (reference sequence). V shed 2 bases and J shed 7 bases, with 6 bases lying between them. The CDR3 length is 12 residues. The CDR3 DNA follows: TGTGCCAGCAGCCAATTCGGGAACATTCAGTACTTC. As protein: CASSQFGNIQYF.

The chain employs TRBV12-3 or TRBV12-4 and TRBJ2-7, with 7 bases fitting TRBD2. With V trimmed by 5 bases and J by 10 bases, 5 bases remained unmatched. CDR3 length: 11 residues. Here the CDR3 DNA reads TGTGCCAGCAGTGCAAGCGGGATACAGTACTTC. The encoded protein is CASSASGIQYF.